This TCR beta chain was obtained from a study of blood T cell repertoires in COVID-19 (dated by TCRdb to between 2020 and 2021). General notes on the study: The collaborator samples originated in the United States, Italy and Spain and spanned the acute and convalescent phases of COVID-19. The material from the prospective study consisted of cDNA or gDNA derived from T cells, B-cell-depleted T cells, or PBMCs. Subjects who had been exposed to COVID-19, were actively infected with it, or had recovered from it provided the deeply sampled blood TCRbeta repertoires that made up the dataset. The repertoires were released in a freely available public database intended as a resource for research on the immune response to SARS-CoV-2. The samples were drawn from the first 160 participants of the ongoing ImmuneRACE study and from 1,254 subjects provided by 6 global collaborators. Sample metadata almost always included a de-identified subject ID, COVID-19 status, age in years and sex. Where HLA class I and class II types were available, the types were taken from metadata supplied by the sample provider, not from assay-based typing. Points the paper makes about the study in general: Clinical and demographic metadata were provided uncurated, with the amount varying by source and participant.

TCRbeta CDR3 regions were amplified from genomic DNA by means of the immunoSEQ Assay, a bias-controlled multiplex PCR. The source study handled its data this way. The number of nucleated cells in each sample was estimated from the amplification of reference gene primers within the assay. To quantify the absolute abundance of each unique TCRbeta CDR3 rearrangement, sequence reads were collapsed and filtered. For each sample, productive Simpson clonality was calculated as the square root of Simpson's diversity index across productive rearrangements. The clones in this table, taken by TCRdb from immuneACCESS, are in-frame only. Not every clone is retained; where verified, under half of the shortfall comes from an unresolved V gene, and the cause of the rest is unknown. The DNA gave D and trimming, while V, J and clone size come from that table. Within this sample are 100,000 to 150,000 clones, with around 80% of them counted one time only. Jointly, the top ten make up 12% of the sample.

Collaborating institutions collected whole blood in K2EDTA tubes following their own protocols. For TCRbeta analysis, collaborator samples were shipped as frozen whole blood, as isolated PBMCs, or as DNA extracted from either sample type. Regarding this clone: Its antigen is still unknown. Qualities for individual bases were not recorded, and no much larger clone is one base off.

Its CDR3 holds 13 amino acids, cysteine through phenylalanine. Left in the record is the CDR3 DNA by itself, 39 bases read in frame from the first base. The germline V gene (reference sequence) supplies CDR1 LNHDA and CDR2 SQIVND. Trimmed from V: 6 bases; trimmed from J: 5 bases; junction bases lacking a gene match: 2. The sequence is built from TRBV19 and TRBJ1-5; 9 bases in between match TRBD1. This clonotype originated in a woman aged 55-69 years with acute or convalescent COVID-19. Sequencing used peripheral blood. The bases are TGTGCCAGTAGGGACAGGGGTGATCAGCCCCAGCATTTT. Its product reads: CASRDRGDQPQHF.